The source of this T cell receptor beta chain is a study of post-analysis software for immune sequencing data. Study conclusions and caveats: Significantly lower normalized Chao1 diversity was seen in multiple sclerosis patients than in controls. In patients, TRBV5-6, TRBV5-1 and TRBV20-1 belonged to five TRBV segments found more frequently than in controls.

On this clonotype itself: Its antigen is not known. A much larger clonotype is one base distant, so this may be a read error.

The germline V gene has CDR1 MNHEY and CDR2 SVGEGT. This CDR3 is built from 15 residues. Unique-molecular-identifier-tagged TCR beta cDNA libraries were used. In TCRdb, the PCR reads were re-called with MiXCR into one record per CDR3 protein. This sample has hundreds of thousands of distinct CDR3 sequences, with 45% found just once. The specimen sequenced was blood. This chain uses TRBV6-2 or TRBV6-3 with TRBJ2-6; D perhaps matches TRBD1 (5 bases). The TCR comes from a girl between 10 and 17 years old with multiple sclerosis. DNA of the CDR3: TGTGCCAGCAGTCTAGAAAGCTCTGGGGCCAACGTCCGGACTTTC. Encoded protein: CASSLESSGANVRTF.